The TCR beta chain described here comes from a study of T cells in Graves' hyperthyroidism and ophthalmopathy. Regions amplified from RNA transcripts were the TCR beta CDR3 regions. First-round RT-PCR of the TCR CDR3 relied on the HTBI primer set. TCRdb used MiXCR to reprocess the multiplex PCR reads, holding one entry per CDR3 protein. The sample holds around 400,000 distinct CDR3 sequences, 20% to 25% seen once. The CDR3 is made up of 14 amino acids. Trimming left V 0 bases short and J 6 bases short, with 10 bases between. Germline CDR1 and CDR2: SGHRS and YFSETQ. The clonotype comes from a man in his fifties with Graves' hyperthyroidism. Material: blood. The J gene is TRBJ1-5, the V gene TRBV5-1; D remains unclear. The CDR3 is CASSLGSEGQPQHF. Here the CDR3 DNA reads TGCGCCAGCAGCTTGGGCTCCGAAGGTCAGCCCCAGCATTTT.